This T cell receptor beta chain is drawn from a study of cytomegalovirus exposure and HLA in healthy donors. Study results and limitations: DRB1 had the most TCR associations and HLA-C the fewest, a later analysis found, with rates varying by HLA locus.

A multiplex PCR was run with 60 Vbeta primers and 13 Jbeta primers. The protocol was immunoSEQ multiplex PCR, while the TCRdb copy is restricted to in-frame clones and leaves out a portion. The sample includes about 110,000 clones, 55% to 75% seen only once; the top ten take 8% to 8.5%. For this clone: Antigen specificity is unknown.

Losses at the gene ends were 8 bases for V and 0 bases for J; bases not matched to a gene: 3. The length of the CDR3 is 13 residues. CDR1 is SNHLY and CDR2 is FYNNEI in the germline V gene. The clonotype originates from a woman aged 40 to 50 in good health and CMV-seropositive. Sequenced: PBMCs. The J gene is TRBJ1-1, the V gene TRBV2; 7 bases align to TRBD1. As DNA, the CDR3 is TGTGCCAGCCACAGGGGCATGAACACTGAAGCTTTCTTT. This gives the protein CASHRGMNTEAFF. Variable domain in full (rest from reference TRBV2 and TRBJ1-1): EPEVTQTPSHQVTQMGQEVILRCVPISNHLYFYWYRQILGQKVEFLVSFYNNEISEKSEIFDDQFSVERPDGSNFTLKIRSTKLEDSAMYFCASHRGMNTEAFFGQGTRLTVV.